A selection of T cell receptor beta chains follows, all from one sample in a study of graft-versus-host responses after intestinal transplantation. TCRdb keeps only in-frame clones here, not all; method: immunoSEQ multiplex PCR. The sample lists over 9,500 clones, approximately 94% occurring once. The starting material was PBMCs, obtained 8 days after intestinal transplant. Receptors were obtained from a human patient who received an intestinal transplant, so some T cells may come from the graft donor. CDR3s include the opening cysteine and the closing phenylalanine or tryptophan. The D gene is left open where the match is weak. The size field is filled for only some rows; it gives once, few, many or a size class.

j_call,v_call,d_call,clone_size,cdr3_nt,cdr3_aa
TRBJ2-3,TRBV2,TRBD2,once,TGTGCCAGCAGCCCCGGCAGCGGGAGGGCCTTATATGGCACAGATACGCAGTATTTT,CASSPGSGRALYGTDTQYF
TRBJ2-7,TRBV6-1,TRBD1,-,TGTGCCAGCAGTTCCAGCGCAGGGGGATACGAGCAGTACTTC,CASSSSAGGYEQYF
TRBJ2-7,TRBV28,-,-,TGTGCCAGCAGTTTAGGGAGCTACGAGCAGTACTTC,CASSLGSYEQYF
TRBJ2-1,TRBV4-1,TRBD1,-,TGCGCCAGCAGCCCCGACAGGGGCTACAATGAGCAGTTCTTC,CASSPDRGYNEQFF
TRBJ2-2,TRBV4-2,-,-,TGTGCCAGCAGCCAAGTTAAGGGGCGCGGGACCGGGGAGCTGTTTTTT,CASSQVKGRGTGELFF
TRBJ2-7,TRBV6-1,TRBD1,-,TGTGCCAGCAGTGGCCGGGACAGCTACGAGCAGTACTTC,CASSGRDSYEQYF
TRBJ1-1,TRBV19,-,-,TGTGCCAGTAGTATCTCGGATGGGGGTGAAGCTTTCTTT,CASSISDGGEAFF
TRBJ2-2,TRBV5-4,TRBD1,-,TGTGCCAGCAGACGACAGGGGGCGATCGTCGGGGAGCTGTTTTTT,CASRRQGAIVGELFF
TRBJ2-5,TRBV4-1,-,-,TGCGCCAGCAGCCCTCAGTCAGGGTACCAAGAGACCCAGTACTTC,CASSPQSGYQETQYF
TRBJ2-7,TRBV13,-,-,TGTGCCAGCAGCTTAGGATCGGGCGAGCAGTACTTC,CASSLGSGEQYF
TRBJ2-7,TRBV7-9,TRBD2,once,TGTGCCAGCAGCCCAGGGACTACCATCCACGAGCAGTACTTC,CASSPGTTIHEQYF
TRBJ2-7,TRBV19,TRBD1,-,TGTGCCAGTAGACCACTTGACAGGGACTACGAGCAGTACTTC,CASRPLDRDYEQYF